Described below is a single TCR beta chain sequence and its context. Its antigen is unknown. Nothing much larger sits one base from this clone, and base qualities are not available. The CDR3 regions of human TCRbeta chains were analyzed by immunosequencing. The published analysis was carried out like this. TCRs in the repertoires were compared against a reference library of SARS-CoV-2-specific TCRs that had been generated with the MIRA antigen-specificity platform. Breadth meant the fraction of unique TCRs that were SARS-CoV-2-associated, whereas depth meant the fraction of total T cells that were SARS-CoV-2-associated. Using the MIRA data, each spike-specific TCR was mapped to the spike region that the TCR reacts to and placed in a CD4 or CD8 class. Log10-transformed breadth and depth values were compared by one-way ANOVA with Sidak's multiple comparisons tests. The source is immuneACCESS, and TCRdb retained only in-frame sequences with V and J called. Part of the clones is not carried over; for the studies checked, unresolved V genes explain less than half of this, and the remainder is unexplained. V and J calls and clone size follow that table, whereas D and trimming were derived from the DNA. The table for this sample lists around 78,000 clones; 90% of them were counted only once. Over 1.3% of the sample is in the top ten clones.

Explained via the paper, the time point label denotes: about 28 days (+/-7) after the second vaccine dose. AZD1222 recipients given second doses at about 4 weeks or at about 12 weeks were pooled, since spike-specific TCR depth and breadth were not found to differ between the two schedules. Vaccinee samples were obtained from the UK trials COV001 and COV002, which included a single-blind randomized controlled phase 2/3 trial of AZD1222 (ChAdOx1 nCoV-19) in healthy adults. For TCRbeta chain sequencing, PBMC samples from trial participants were taken at day 0 and at day 28 after the second dose. This record comes from a study of T cell responses to AZD1222 COVID-19 vaccine listed by TCRdb under 2021. With regard to the full study: A total of 233 trial participants underwent TCR sequencing, of whom roughly 210 received two doses of AZD1222 and some 26 received two doses of the MenACWY control vaccine. Enrollment into the trials was organized by age into subgroups of 18-55, 56-69 and 70-plus years, and those subgroups contained roughly 140, 27 and 60 TCR-sequenced participants, respectively.

Beyond this particular receptor, the publication reports: A significant rise in spike-specific TCR breadth and depth was observed after two AZD1222 doses relative to day 0 and relative to MenACWY recipients. Reportedly, almost half of the unique spike-specific TCRs recognized epitopes lying outside the regions that are mutated in the B.1.351 and B.1.1.7 variants. Conclusions about previously exposed vaccinees are limited, since just a handful of AZD1222 recipients were seropositive for SARS-CoV-2 at baseline. The whole spike protein was spanned by vaccine-associated CD4 TCRs, and dominant responses were seen in regions 160-218 and 743-854. No day 14 peak-response samples were available, so repertoires were characterized only after the peak T cell response. In the small 56-69-year group, the increase in depth fell short of significance, most likely because of low power. Most participants were white British and females outnumbered males, and the authors suggested that clonal diversity may have been underestimated.

Specimen: peripheral blood, collected 28 days after the second AZD1222 dose. The receptor's source is an adult who received the AZD1222 COVID-19 vaccine.

The CDR3: CASRGQLNSPLHF. The nucleotide sequence reads as follows: TGTGCCAGCAGGGGACAGCTTAATTCACCCCTCCACTTT. The sequence joins TRBV28 to TRBJ1-6, with TRBD1 matching 7 junction bases. V trim: 6 bases; J trim: 6 bases; unmatched bases: 2. Looking up the germline V gene yields CDR1 MDHEN and CDR2 SYDVKM. Reading from cysteine to phenylalanine, the CDR3 counts 13 amino acids. Only the CDR3 DNA stays, 39 bases, in frame from base 1.